The 27 T cell receptor beta chains below were found in one sample sequenced in a study of T cell responses to AZD1222 COVID-19 vaccine. Using immunoSEQ multiplex PCR, the repertoire was profiled, and TCRdb retains in-frame clones only, with some absent. The data hold 95,000 to 150,000 clones, with about 91% observed a single time. Specimen: peripheral blood, collected on day 0 of AZD1222 vaccination. These receptors all come from an adult in good health.

V is TRBV29-1 and J is TRBJ1-2; D might be TRBD1 (5 bases). V lost 2 bases to trimming and J lost 8 bases, with 18 bases between them. CDR1 is SQVTM, CDR2 ANQGSEA, per germline. The CDR3 has 14 amino acids. CDR3 DNA sequence: TGCAGCGTTGAAAAGGGACCCACGAAGGAAGGCTACACCTTC. As protein: CSVEKGPTKEGYTF.

The gene calls are TRBV6-1 and TRBJ2-7; 7 positions match TRBD2. The V and J ends lost 3 bases and 2 bases, in that order; junction bases with no gene match: 4. The germline gives CDR1 MNHNS, CDR2 SASEGT. CDR3 length: 14 amino acids. CDR3 amino acids: CASSETGGPYEQYV. For the CDR3, the DNA is TGTGCCAGCAGTGAGACGGGAGGCCCCTACGAGCAGTACGTC.

This chain links TRBV11-2 with TRBJ1-3; D not resolved. V was trimmed by 3 bases and J by 4 bases, leaving 10 bases between them. Looked up from germline, CDR1 is SGHAT and CDR2 is FQNNGV. The CDR3 spans 14 residues. CDR3 nucleotides: TGTGCCAGCAGCTTTCGGACGTTGGGAAACACCATATATTTT. This encodes CASSFRTLGNTIYF. The full variable domain, completed using reference TRBV11-2 and TRBJ1-3, is EAGVAQSPRYKIIEKRQSVAFWCNPISGHATLYWYQQILGQGPKLLIQFQNNGVVDDSQLPKDRFSAERLKGVDSTLKIQPAKLEDSAVYLCASSFRTLGNTIYFGEGSWLTVV.

The chain has TRBV5-1 and TRBJ2-7; no firm D call. Germline values: CDR1 SGHRS, CDR2 YFSETQ. This CDR3 has 13 residues. Trimming took off 0 bases at V and 1 base at J, with 5 bases between the two ends. CDR3 in DNA: TGCGCCAGCAGCTTGGACTATTCCTACGAGCAGTACTTC. Its translation is CASSLDYSYEQYF.

The chain combines TRBV5-1 with TRBJ1-3; 9 bases agree with TRBD1. The trim removed 5 bases at V and 0 bases at J, leaving 6 bases unmatched. This CDR3 contains 16 residues. The V gene's germline CDR1 is SGHRS and CDR2 YFSETQ. CDR3 nucleotide sequence: TGCGCCAGCAGTAGGGACAGGGAGCCCTCTGGAAACACCATATATTTT. It translates to CASSRDREPSGNTIYF.

The V call is TRBV5-6, the J call TRBJ2-5; D uncertain. This CDR3 spans 13 amino acids. Germline loops: CDR1 SGHDT, CDR2 YYEEEE. V gave up 10 bases and J gave up 6 bases, with 19 bases separating them. CDR3 loop: CAWARGGEKTQYF. The CDR3 DNA follows: TGTGCCTGGGCGCGAGGCGGCGAAAAGACCCAGTACTTC. The whole variable domain, filled in from reference TRBV5-6 and TRBJ2-5, reads DAGVTQSPTHLIKTRGQQVTLRCSPKSGHDTVSWYQQALGQGPQFIFQYYEEEERQRGNFPDRFSGHQFPNYSSELNVNALLLGDSALYLCAWARGGEKTQYFGPGTRLLVL.

This chain connects TRBV6-5 to TRBJ1-1; D might be TRBD1 (5 bases). There are 15 residues in the CDR3. The V and J ends lost 4 bases and 5 bases respectively, with 17 bases between them. Per germline, CDR1 MNHEY and CDR2 SVGAGI. CDR3 sequence: CASSSGTGGETEAFF. CDR3 coding DNA: TGTGCCAGCAGTTCCGGGACGGGAGGGGAAACTGAAGCTTTCTTT.

The rearrangement links TRBV27 to TRBJ1-4, with 7 bases identical to TRBD1. Germline CDR1 and CDR2: MNHEY and SMNVEV (reference sequence). This CDR3 has 15 amino acids. J gave up 7 bases and V 5 bases, and 10 bases lay outside the gene matches. The CDR3 DNA sequence: TGTGCCAGCAGTCCCCGACAGGGCTGGGTTGAAAAACTGTTTTTT. Protein: CASSPRQGWVEKLFF.

The chain recombines TRBV7-9 with TRBJ2-1; 7 bases align to TRBD2. The ends lost 1 base at V and 0 bases at J; junction bases unmatched: 3. The CDR3 contains 16 residues. In germline, CDR1 is SEHNR, CDR2 FQNEAQ (reference sequence). CDR3: CASSLGTGGSYNEQFF. DNA for the CDR3: TGTGCCAGCAGCTTAGGTACGGGGGGCTCCTACAATGAGCAGTTCTTC.

V usage is TRBV6-5 and J usage is TRBJ1-5, with D uncertain. Germline V gene data show CDR1 as MNHEY and CDR2 as SVGAGI. Deletions cut 1 base from V and 5 bases from J, with 3 bases between. This CDR3 is built from 12 residues. DNA for the CDR3: TGTGCCAGCAGTTACTTGGATCAGCCCCAGCATTTT. Translating gives CASSYLDQPQHF.

The DNA for the CDR3 is TGTGCCAGCAGACTCCCTCAGGGGTATGGCTACACCTTC. Amino acids: CASRLPQGYGYTF. V and J are TRBV7-3 and TRBJ1-2; tentatively, D is TRBD1 (6 bases). The CDR3 totals 13 residues. The V gene's germline CDR1 is SGHTA and CDR2 FQGTGA. Trimming took off 6 bases at V and 5 bases at J, with 13 bases between the two ends. The variable domain in full, completed from reference TRBV7-3 and TRBJ1-2, reads GAGVSQTPSNKVTEKGKYVELRCDPISGHTALYWYRQSLGQGPEFLIYFQGTGAADDSGLPNDRFFAVRPEGSVSTLKIQRTERGDSAVYLCASRLPQGYGYTFGSGTRLTVV.

This clone was seen a handful of times. The chain carries TRBV7-2 and TRBJ1-2, with D maybe TRBD1 (6 bases). CDR3 length equals 13 residues. The V gene's germline CDR1 is SGHTA and CDR2 FQGNSA. The ends were cut back, 4 bases at V and 7 bases at J, with 13 bases in the middle. CDR3 DNA sequence: TGTGCCAGCAGCTATCCCGGGGGGCCTGGCTACACCTTC. The encoded protein is CASSYPGGPGYTF.

The rearrangement links TRBV7-3 to TRBJ2-2; D unresolved. Germline values: CDR1 SGHTA, CDR2 FQGTGA. This CDR3 has 13 amino acids. The V and J ends lost 5 bases and 6 bases respectively, with 10 bases between them. Here the CDR3 reads CASSPHTSGELFF. CDR3 in DNA: TGTGCCAGCAGCCCACACACGTCCGGGGAGCTGTTTTTT.

The gene calls are TRBV5-4 and TRBJ2-7; D remains ambiguous. Germline CDR1 SGHNT, CDR2 YYREEE (reference sequence). V was trimmed by 4 bases and J by 7 bases, leaving 18 bases between them. The CDR3 runs 14 residues. The CDR3 DNA sequence: TGTGCCAGCAGCCTATCGTTGACCATGAGAGAGCAGTACTTC. This gives the protein CASSLSLTMREQYF.

This chain joins TRBV10-3 and TRBJ2-3; D unclear. The CDR3 covers 15 residues. The germline V gene has CDR1 ENHRY and CDR2 SYGVKD. V was pared by 5 bases and J by 0 bases, with 12 bases between. CDR3 sequence: CAISPTTTSTDTQYF. CDR3 nucleotides: TGTGCCATCAGTCCGACAACGACTAGCACAGATACGCAGTATTTT.

This clone has only one observation. The chain is built from TRBV19 and TRBJ1-1, with a possible D match to TRBD1 (5 bases). CDR3 length: 16 residues. Trimming took 1 base from V and 0 from J, leaving 12 bases between them. The germline gives CDR1 LNHDA, CDR2 SQIVND (reference sequence). The CDR3 spells CASSIGTGGVNTEAFF. The DNA of the CDR3 is TGTGCCAGTAGTATAGGGACGGGGGGGGTGAACACTGAAGCTTTCTTT.

V and J are TRBV12-3 or TRBV12-4 and TRBJ2-2; D is uncertain. The CDR3 spans 13 residues. The ends were cut back, 2 bases at V and 2 bases at J, with 3 bases in the middle. The CDR3 region has the DNA TGTGCCAGCAGTTTAAGCAACACCGGGGAGCTGTTTTTT. This sequence encodes CASSLSNTGELFF.

This clone was counted once. V usage is TRBV19 and J usage is TRBJ2-1, with 8 bases identical to TRBD1. The CDR3 has 14 residues. The germline V gene has CDR1 LNHDA and CDR2 SQIVND (reference sequence). The ends lost 6 bases at V and 15 bases at J; junction bases unmatched: 16. The CDR3 here is CASSPSRDRPRGFF. In DNA form, the CDR3 reads TGTGCCAGTAGCCCGTCCCGGGACAGGCCTCGGGGGTTCTTC.

This clone was recorded once. V usage is TRBV4-2 and J usage is TRBJ2-5; weak D call: TRBD2 (5 bases). The CDR3 consists of 15 residues. Trimming cost V 3 bases and J 5 bases, with 16 bases left between them. Germline lookup yields CDR1 LGHNA and CDR2 YNFKEQ. CDR3 bases: TGTGCCAGCAGCCAGGAGGCTACCTACGGGGAGACCCAGTACTTC. Its translation is CASSQEATYGETQYF.

This chain connects TRBV6-2 or TRBV6-3 to TRBJ1-5, with D hard to call. Germline CDR1 MNHEY, CDR2 SVGEGT. The CDR3 sequence is 13 residues long. Trimming shortened V by 6 bases and J by 0 bases, and 6 bases separated the two germline ends. This CDR3 is CASSHYSNQPQHF. Written as DNA, the CDR3 is TGTGCCAGCAGCCATTATAGCAATCAGCCCCAGCATTTT.

This sequence joins TRBV5-1 and TRBJ1-4, with 7 bases that match TRBD1. Germline-derived CDR1 and CDR2 are SGHRS and YFSETQ. Trimming took 5 bases from V and 7 from J; bases not matched to a gene: 5. CDR3 length: 13 residues. The CDR3 DNA reads TGCGCCAGCAGGCAAGGGGGCGGTGAAAAACTGTTTTTT. Translation: CASRQGGGEKLFF.

This clone was detected once. V is TRBV19 and J is TRBJ2-3, with D perhaps TRBD2 (7 bases). Germline assignment: CDR1 LNHDA and CDR2 SQIVND (reference sequence). CDR3 size: 19 residues. Trimming took off 3 bases at V and 0 bases at J, with 22 bases between the two ends. This chain's CDR3 is CASSIKGVQGGFSTDTQYF. The CDR3 region has the DNA TGTGCCAGTAGTATTAAAGGGGTACAGGGAGGGTTTAGCACAGATACGCAGTATTTT.

The rearrangement uses TRBV5-1 and TRBJ2-2; TRBD2 is a possible D gene (6 bases). V lost 1 base to trimming and J lost 10 bases, with 11 bases between them. This CDR3 is 13 amino acids long. Germline V gives CDR1 SGHRS, CDR2 YFSETQ. The CDR3 DNA reads TGCGCCAGCAGCTTGTTGGGCGGGGAGGAGCTGTTTTTT. It translates to CASSLLGGEELFF.

The chain couples TRBV6-5 to TRBJ1-1; 11 nucleotides agree with TRBD1. The CDR3 extends over 14 amino acids. V was pared by 6 bases and J by 4 bases, with 4 bases of the junction left unmatched. Germline V gene data show CDR1 as MNHEY and CDR2 as SVGAGI. The DNA of the CDR3 is TGTGCCAGCAGAGGACAGGGGGCGGTCACTGAAGCTTTCTTT. Its protein product is CASRGQGAVTEAFF.

V usage is TRBV7-2 and J usage is TRBJ1-1, with D possibly TRBD1 on 6 matching bases. The CDR3 runs to 15 residues. Germline CDR1 SGHTA, CDR2 FQGNSA. V lost 4 bases to trimming and J lost 1 base, with 13 bases between them. The CDR3 region is CASSYRGQSNTEAFF. Here the CDR3 DNA reads TGTGCCAGCAGCTACCGAGGACAGTCGAACACTGAAGCTTTCTTT. The full variable domain, in which reference TRBV7-2 and TRBJ1-1 provide the parts outside the CDR3, is GAGVSQSPSNKVTEKGKDVELRCDPISGHTALYWYRQSLGQGLEFLIYFQGNSAPDKSGLPSDRFSAERTGGSVSTLTIQRTQQEDSAVYLCASSYRGQSNTEAFFGQGTRLTVV.

The chain couples TRBV7-2 to TRBJ1-2; weak D call: TRBD1 (5 bases). V was clipped by 1 base and J by 8 bases, with 11 bases between them. CDR1 SGHTA and CDR2 FQGNSA come from the germline V gene. This CDR3 has 13 amino acids. CDR3 coding DNA: TGTGCCAGCAGCTTAGGACAGCGGGGCGGCTACACCTTC. This gives the protein CASSLGQRGGYTF.

V usage is TRBV5-6 and J usage is TRBJ1-6; 10 positions agree with TRBD1. Germline loops: CDR1 SGHDT, CDR2 YYEEEE. The CDR3 contains 16 residues. After removal of 2 bases from V and 10 bases from J, the junction contained 9 bases not matched to a gene. The CDR3, as DNA: TGTGCCAGCAGCTTAGGGACAGGGGCTGTTGGATCACCCCTCCACTTT. It codes for CASSLGTGAVGSPLHF.